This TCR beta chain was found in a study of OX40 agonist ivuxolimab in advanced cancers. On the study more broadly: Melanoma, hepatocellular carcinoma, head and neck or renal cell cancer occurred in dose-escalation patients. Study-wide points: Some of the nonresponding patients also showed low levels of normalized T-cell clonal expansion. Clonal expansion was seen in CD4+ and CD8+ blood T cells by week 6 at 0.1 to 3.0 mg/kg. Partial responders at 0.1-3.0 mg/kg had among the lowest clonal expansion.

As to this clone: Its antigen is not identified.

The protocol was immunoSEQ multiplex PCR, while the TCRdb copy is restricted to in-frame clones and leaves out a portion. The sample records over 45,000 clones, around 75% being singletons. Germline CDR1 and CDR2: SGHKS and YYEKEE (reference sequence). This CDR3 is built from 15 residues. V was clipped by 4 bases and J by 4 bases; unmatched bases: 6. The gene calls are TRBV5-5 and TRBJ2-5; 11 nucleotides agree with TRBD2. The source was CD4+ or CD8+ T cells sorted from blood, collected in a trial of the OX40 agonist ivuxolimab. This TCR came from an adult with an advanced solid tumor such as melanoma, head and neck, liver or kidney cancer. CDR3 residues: CASSRIAGGLETQYF. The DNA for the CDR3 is TGTGCCAGCAGCAGGATAGCGGGGGGGCTAGAGACCCAGTACTTC.